Listed below are T cell receptor beta chains from one sample, sequenced in a study of regulatory T cells in long-lasting Graves disease. TCRdb called the multiplex PCR reads again in MiXCR, with one record for every CDR3 protein. Of 350,000 to 450,000 distinct CDR3 sequences listed, approximately 22% were seen once; the top ten hold roughly 13%. This specimen was peripheral blood mononuclear cells (PBMCs), taken when the disease was refractory, from a patient treated with antithyroid drugs. The source of these receptors is a female donor with Graves disease. The CDR3 runs from the conserved cysteine through the conserved F or W. D genes are given only for firm matches.

>TRBV3-1|NA
CASRSLGSGELFF
>TRBV12-3/TRBV12-4|NA
CASRWGGRKFEPQHF
>TRBV3-1|TRBD2
CASSQLLAGEETQYF
>TRBV28|TRBD1
CASSLTGELQPQHF
>TRBV4-1|NA
CASSQWAGIDTGELFF
>TRBV18|NA
CAGQEQATSQETQYF
>TRBV4-1|TRBD1
CASSRGGTAFNEKLFF
>TRBV2|NA
CASSETVTGNTIYF
>TRBV2|NA
CASRVDDYGYTF
>TRBV20-1|NA
CSARDLRGVSSGANVLTF
>TRBV5-1|TRBD1
CASSLEAGGADTEAFF
>TRBV30|TRBD1
CAWIGTGGYEQYF
>TRBV2|TRBD1
CASCVVDRGSSNEQFF
>TRBV6-2/TRBV6-3|NA
CASSEQQNAYEQYF
>TRBV28|NA
CASSSSGTTGNTIYF
>TRBV14|NA
CASSQETGVEQYF
>TRBV2|NA
CASRGEVGGELFF
>TRBV7-2|TRBD2
CASSLAFGGRGNIQYF
>TRBV2|NA
CASSVIEYNEQFF
>TRBV9|TRBD1
CASSVVTGEAHGYTF
>TRBV20-1|NA
CSARDLTRGADTQYF
>TRBV12-3/TRBV12-4|TRBD1
CASSMNRGGTHLAFF
>TRBV15|TRBD1
CATSLGFGTESYEQYF
>TRBV2|TRBD1
CASSPGTGEEKLFF
>TRBV2|TRBD1
CASIVQGTEAFF
>TRBV19|NA
CASSIGFDTGELFF
>TRBV2|TRBD2
CASSVGRKNYEQYF
>TRBV28|NA
CASKPAPGIRGPDANTGELFF
>TRBV2|TRBD1
CASSQGTGGQETQYF
>TRBV5-1|NA
CASSLEQGRRTSSYGYTF
>TRBV6-2/TRBV6-3|NA
CASSRTSGNTIYF
>TRBV4-2|TRBD1
CASTRDSGNSYEQYF
>TRBV29-1|TRBD1
CSVELPTGDGYTF